The 19 T cell receptor beta chains below come from one sample, sequenced in a study of relationships among human T cell subsets. CD4+ cells were positively selected first, then anti-CD25 beads isolated CD4+CD25+ regulatory T cells. Semiquantitative ARM-PCR amplified T cell receptor alpha and beta CDR3 regions from mRNA. In ARM-PCR, communal superprimers followed tagged nested gene-specific primers for exponential amplification. Via MiXCR, TCRdb re-called the multiplex PCR reads, giving one row per CDR3 protein. The sample contains under 15,000 distinct CDR3 sequences, about 60% of which appear only once. The specimen was Tregs sorted from blood. All receptors derive from a man in his forties or fifties in good health.

The rearrangement links TRBV27 to TRBJ2-7; TRBD1 matches at 8 bases. The V gene's germline CDR1 is MNHEY and CDR2 SMNVEV (reference sequence). There are 16 residues in the CDR3. V trimming: 5 bases; J trimming: 0 bases; junction bases outside the gene matches: 9. The CDR3 coding sequence is TGTGCCAGCAGTCCCGGGACAGGTCAAAGCTCCTACGAGCAGTACTTC. It encodes CASSPGTGQSSYEQYF.

In this sample, this clonotype turned up a few times. J is TRBJ2-5 and V is TRBV20-1, with 12 bases lining up with TRBD2. The trim removed 1 base at V and 5 bases at J, leaving 5 bases unmatched. The CDR3 has 15 amino acids. Germline values: CDR1 DFQATT, CDR2 SNEGSKA (reference sequence). CDR3 DNA sequence: TGCAGTGCTAGAGCGCCTAGCGGGAGGGACGAGACCCAGTACTTC. It codes for CSARAPSGRDETQYF.

This chain connects TRBV20-1 to TRBJ2-3; 9 bases agree with TRBD1. V dropped 8 bases and J dropped 4; count of bases not matched to a gene: 13. This CDR3 is 15 amino acids long. The germline CDR1 and CDR2 sequences are DFQATT and SNEGSKA (reference sequence). The CDR3 reads CSCDRDRVISDTQYF. The CDR3 region has the DNA TGCAGTTGCGACCGGGACAGGGTGATCTCAGATACGCAGTATTTT.

This clonotype was found a few times. The chain recombines TRBV11-2 with TRBJ1-1; D might be TRBD1 (5 bases). Trimming removed 5 bases at V and 10 bases at J, with 14 bases between. The CDR3 length is 12 residues. Germline CDR1 and CDR2: SGHAT and FQNNGV. This CDR3 reads CASSPHGAIAFF. DNA for the CDR3: TGTGCCAGCAGCCCCCACGGGGCCATAGCTTTCTTT.

The chain employs TRBV20-1 and TRBJ1-1, with TRBD1 matching over 7 bases. This CDR3 spans 13 amino acids. Germline CDR1 and CDR2: DFQATT and SNEGSKA (reference sequence). The J segment lost 4 bases and the V segment lost 4 bases, leaving 6 bases of the junction unmatched. CDR3 sequence: CSATDRIGTEAFF. For the CDR3, the DNA is TGCAGTGCTACGGACAGGATCGGCACTGAAGCTTTCTTT.

The genes are TRBV29-1 and TRBJ1-1; D unresolved. Trimming removed 3 bases from V and 0 bases from J, with 8 bases in between. Germline CDR1 is SQVTM and CDR2 is ANQGSEA. The CDR3 covers 13 residues. The CDR3 region is CSVETAMNTEAFF. The CDR3 DNA reads as TGCAGCGTTGAGACGGCGATGAACACTGAAGCTTTCTTT.

This clonotype occurred once. The chain recombines TRBV5-6 with TRBJ2-6; D remains ambiguous. The V gene's germline CDR1 is SGHDT and CDR2 YYEEEE. Trimming took off 1 base at V and 3 bases at J, with 2 bases between the two ends. The CDR3 extends over 13 amino acids. CDR3 nucleotides: TGTGCCAGCAGCTTGAGTGGGGCCAACGTCCTGACTTTC. As protein: CASSLSGANVLTF. Full variable domain (rest looked up from reference TRBV5-6 and TRBJ2-6): DAGVTQSPTHLIKTRGQQVTLRCSPKSGHDTVSWYQQALGQGPQFIFQYYEEEERQRGNFPDRFSGHQFPNYSSELNVNALLLGDSALYLCASSLSGANVLTFGAGSRLTVL.

DNA of the CDR3: TGTGCCAGCAGCATAACGGGGGCGAGCAATCAGCCCCAGCATTTT. Translation: CASSITGASNQPQHF. V and J are TRBV6-1 and TRBJ1-5, with a tentative D call TRBD1 (6 bases). The CDR3 has 15 residues. Germline values: CDR1 MNHNS, CDR2 SASEGT. V lost 6 bases to trimming and J lost 1 base, with 13 bases between them.

The chain combines TRBV29-1 with TRBJ2-7, with TRBD1 matching over 9 bases. This CDR3 has 13 residues. The V segment lost 5 bases and the J segment 6 bases; nucleotides outside the gene matches: 8. CDR1 is SQVTM and CDR2 is ANQGSEA in the germline V gene. The CDR3 loop is CSVLTGGRGEQYF. The CDR3 DNA is TGCAGCGTTCTGACAGGGGGACGGGGCGAGCAGTACTTC.

The chain links TRBV20-1 to TRBJ1-5; no clear D. This CDR3 contains 17 residues. V was trimmed by 0 bases and J by 3 bases, leaving 18 bases between them. The germline gives CDR1 DFQATT, CDR2 SNEGSKA (reference sequence). CDR3 sequence reads: CSARDTHPRTPNQPQHF. In nucleotides, the CDR3 is TGCAGTGCTAGAGATACACACCCTCGGACCCCCAATCAGCCCCAGCATTTT.

The count of this clonotype is one. The chain has TRBV19 and TRBJ2-3; D gene ambiguous. The length of the CDR3 is 16 residues. V was clipped by 7 bases and J by 0 bases, with 17 bases between them. Germline V CDR1 and CDR2: LNHDA, SQIVND (reference sequence). In nucleotides, the CDR3 is TGTGCCAGTAAAGGATTTGGAGCGACGAGCACAGATACGCAGTATTTT. This sequence encodes CASKGFGATSTDTQYF.

For the CDR3, the DNA is TGTGCCAGTAGTATTCTCGAGTTTACACCCAATAGCAATCAGCCCCAGCATTTT. Protein: CASSILEFTPNSNQPQHF. This sequence joins TRBV19 and TRBJ1-5; D not resolved. The V end lost 3 bases, the J end lost 0 bases, and 18 bases lay between the germline ends. This CDR3 has 18 residues. Germline V gene data show CDR1 as LNHDA and CDR2 as SQIVND (reference sequence).

The J gene is TRBJ2-3, the V gene TRBV19; the D gene could be TRBD1 or TRBD2 (5 bases each). Between the trimmed V and J ends, which lost 6 bases and 8 bases, there was a span of 21 bases. This CDR3 region has 15 residues. The germline CDR1 and CDR2 sequences are LNHDA and SQIVND (reference sequence). In DNA, the CDR3 is TGTGCCAGTAGCACACGGGACGGGACGAAGGGTACGCAGTATTTT. This gives the protein CASSTRDGTKGTQYF.

This clonotype was found once. This rearrangement joins TRBV2 to TRBJ2-7, with D perhaps assigned TRBD1 or TRBD2 (5 bases each). Trimming shortened V by 6 bases and J by 4 bases, and 19 bases separated the two germline ends. Germline values: CDR1 SNHLY, CDR2 FYNNEI. This CDR3 is 15 amino acids long. CDR3 loop: CASSGDPYMGYEQYF. The CDR3 DNA reads TGTGCCAGCAGCGGGGACCCTTATATGGGTTACGAGCAGTACTTC.

This clonotype was detected once. V gene TRBV10-3 combines with J gene TRBJ1-5; no firm D call. The germline V gene encodes CDR1 ENHRY and CDR2 SYGVKD. Trimming cost V 6 bases and J 0 bases, with 6 bases left between them. This CDR3 is built from 13 residues. The CDR3 DNA sequence: TGTGCCATCAGCCGGGATAGCAATCAGCCCCAGCATTTT. Its translation: CAISRDSNQPQHF.

This clonotype occurred a few times. The chain carries TRBV10-1 and TRBJ1-1; possibly TRBD1 for D (5 bases). With 4 bases removed from V and 1 base from J, the gap between germline ends came to 10 bases. This CDR3 is built from 14 residues. Germline V CDR1 and CDR2: WNHNN, SYGVQD (reference sequence). CDR3 in DNA: TGCGCCAGCAGTGTTTCCAGGGCGAACACTGAAGCTTTCTTT. The encoded protein is CASSVSRANTEAFF.

This rearrangement joins TRBV27 to TRBJ1-5; 10 bases line up with TRBD1. CDR1 and CDR2 (germline): MNHEY, SMNVEV (reference sequence). V lost 5 bases and J lost 2; bases outside the gene matches: 6. The CDR3 covers 16 residues. This CDR3 reads CASSPRQGAGNQPQHF. DNA for the CDR3: TGTGCCAGCAGTCCCCGACAGGGGGCTGGCAATCAGCCCCAGCATTTT.

V and J are TRBV19 and TRBJ1-3, with D tentatively TRBD1 (5 bases). The ends were cut back, 5 bases at V and 1 base at J, with 15 bases in the middle. This CDR3 region has 16 residues. Germline V gene data show CDR1 as LNHDA and CDR2 as SQIVND (reference sequence). The CDR3, as DNA: TGTGCCAGTAGTCAAGCCGGGACCGTGTCTGGAAACACCATATATTTT. Its translation is CASSQAGTVSGNTIYF.

This sequence joins TRBV4-1 and TRBJ1-2; D not resolved. This CDR3 region has 13 residues. V was pared by 1 base and J by 6 bases, with 9 bases between. Germline CDR1 reads MGHRA; CDR2 reads YSYEKL. CDR3 sequence reads: CASSQVLSDGYTF. The DNA of the CDR3 is TGCGCCAGCAGCCAAGTATTATCGGATGGCTACACCTTC.